This T cell receptor beta chain appears in the sequencing data of a study of T cell responses to AZD1222 COVID-19 vaccine. Points from the study as a whole: The donor cohort was predominantly white British with a female majority, and clonal diversity may have been underestimated. Spike-specific TCR breadth and depth both grew after two AZD1222 doses. Repertoires were obtained only post-peak T cell response.

Profiling relied on immunoSEQ multiplex PCR, and the TCRdb table lists in-frame clones only, not all of them. The data show 100,000 to 150,000 clones, around 92% seen once. Germline V gene sequence: CDR1 SGHTA, CDR2 FQGNSA. The CDR3 spans 16 residues. The V end was cut by 0 bases, the J end by 0 bases, with 11 bases between. About this clone: The antigen remains unidentified.

This chain links TRBV7-2 with TRBJ1-2; D is ambiguous. The receptor's source is an adult who received the AZD1222 COVID-19 vaccine. Sequencing used peripheral blood, obtained 28 days after the second AZD1222 dose. DNA for the CDR3: TGTGCCAGCAGCTTAGCAGCGGGAGCAGCTAACTATGGCTACACCTTC. This encodes CASSLAAGAANYGYTF.